This TCR beta chain comes out of a study of blood T cell repertoires in COVID-19. Authors' data handling: Estimates of nucleated cell counts were drawn from the amplification of reference gene primers. The method was immunoSEQ multiplex PCR; TCRdb's version includes in-frame clones alone and lacks a portion of them. V and J calls and clone size are those listed in that table; D and trimming were worked out from the DNA. Among under 450,000 clones listed, less than 90% were seen once. Which cohort a participant joined came from the clinical history participants gave. Cohort 3 recovery required two negative PCRs, clearance, or symptom resolution. From germline, CDR1 is SQVTM and CDR2 ANQGSEA. Trimming left V 4 bases short and J 5 bases short, with 19 bases between. The CDR3 consists of 15 residues.

This TCR was recovered from a woman between 45 and 60 years old who had recovered from COVID-19. Sequencing was performed on PBMCs or T cells enriched from blood (not recorded which). The chain recombines TRBV29-1 with TRBJ2-3, with D tentatively TRBD2 (5 bases). The chain's CDR3 is CSVAMRLLRGDTQYF. The CDR3 nucleotides are TGCAGCGTTGCTATGCGACTCCTACGGGGAGATACGCAGTATTTT.